One sample yielded the 22 T cell receptor beta chains listed below, sequenced in a study of blood T cells in healthy people across ages. Primed by a sample-barcoded 5' primer and a J-beta primer mix, a second PCR proceeded for 7 to 11 cycles. TCRdb recomputed calls from the 5' RACE reads with MiXCR, one row per CDR3 protein. The table has hundreds of thousands of distinct CDR3 sequences, around 24% seen once. These data are also associated with another study on T cells of mothers and their children.

The sequencing sample was made of blood. The receptor set was obtained from a boy aged 5-17 years in good health.

The chain couples TRBV29-1 to TRBJ2-3, with 7 positions matching TRBD2. This CDR3 has 15 amino acids. Germline V gives CDR1 SQVTM, CDR2 ANQGSEA. V trimming: 0 bases; J trimming: 4 bases; junction bases outside the gene matches: 7. CDR3 loop: CSVEDRTRRADTQYF. The CDR3 DNA sequence: TGCAGCGTTGAAGATAGGACTAGAAGGGCAGATACGCAGTATTTT.

In this sample, this clonotype turned up a few times. The chain combines TRBV6-1 with TRBJ1-2, with D unclear. The CDR3 is 15 residues long. The germline CDR1 and CDR2 sequences are MNHNS and SASEGT. Trimming stripped 4 bases from V and 5 bases from J, with 17 bases between. The CDR3 loop reads CASSGSLGSLYGYTF. The CDR3 DNA follows: TGTGCCAGCAGTGGATCCTTAGGGTCCCTTTATGGCTACACCTTC.

V gene TRBV5-6 combines with J gene TRBJ2-3; D may be TRBD2 (5 bases). The CDR3 contains 15 residues. Germline V lookup: CDR1 SGHDT, CDR2 YYEEEE. V was cut by 2 bases and J by 0 bases, with 10 bases left in between. The CDR3 DNA reads as TGTGCCAGCAGCTTCCTAGGAGGTAGCACAGATACGCAGTATTTT. Residues: CASSFLGGSTDTQYF.

This clonotype has ten or more counts. The rearrangement joins TRBV4-3 to TRBJ2-4; D remains ambiguous. Trimming cost V 1 base and J 0 bases, with 10 bases left between them. Germline lookup yields CDR1 LGHNA and CDR2 YSLEER. CDR3 size: 16 residues. The CDR3 region has the DNA TGCGCCAGCAGCCAAGGAGCCGGCCTAGCCAAAAACATTCAGTACTTC. Its translation is CASSQGAGLAKNIQYF.

The chain is built from TRBV20-1 and TRBJ2-3, with D hard to call. V was trimmed by 7 bases and J by 3 bases, leaving 11 bases between them. There are 12 residues in the CDR3. Germline V gene lookup returns CDR1 DFQATT and CDR2 SNEGSKA (reference sequence). The CDR3 coding sequence is TGCAGTGTTGGAACATTTACAGATACGCAGTATTTT. Residues: CSVGTFTDTQYF.

J is TRBJ1-2 and V is TRBV29-1; 8 bases map to TRBD1. The CDR3 length is 13 residues. Germline CDR1 and CDR2: SQVTM and ANQGSEA. The ends lost 6 bases at V and 4 bases at J; junction bases unmatched: 7. The CDR3 nucleotides are TGCAGCGTGCCAGGACAGGGTCCCTATGGCTACACCTTC. Its protein product is CSVPGQGPYGYTF.

This clonotype was counted many times. The chain uses TRBV20-1 and TRBJ2-4; D remains ambiguous. Germline values: CDR1 DFQATT, CDR2 SNEGSKA (reference sequence). Trimming took off 2 bases at V and 0 bases at J, with 14 bases between the two ends. The CDR3 is made up of 16 amino acids. Here the CDR3 reads CSARTRNGLAKNIQYF. The CDR3 region has the DNA TGCAGTGCTAGAACTCGCAACGGGCTAGCCAAAAACATTCAGTACTTC.

V is TRBV29-1 and J is TRBJ2-5, with D possibly matching TRBD1 (6 bases). CDR3 size: 12 residues. CDR1 SQVTM and CDR2 ANQGSEA come from the germline V gene. Trimming shortened V by 6 bases and J by 5 bases, and 13 bases separated the two germline ends. CDR3 coding DNA: TGCAGCGTCGCGGACAGTGGGGAGACCCAGTACTTC. Residues: CSVADSGETQYF.

This clonotype was counted between two and nine times. V gene TRBV20-1 combines with J gene TRBJ1-1; no firm D call. V was clipped by 6 bases and J by 2 bases, with 16 bases between them. The CDR3 has 14 amino acids. Germline V gene data show CDR1 as DFQATT and CDR2 as SNEGSKA (reference sequence). The CDR3 DNA is TGCAGTGCAGAAGGACCGGCCGACAACACTGAAGCTTTCTTT. Amino acids: CSAEGPADNTEAFF.

The CDR3 here is CASFAHKAGTYGYTF. The CDR3 DNA is TGTGCCAGCTTTGCCCACAAGGCGGGGACCTATGGCTACACCTTC. The genes are TRBV7-2 and TRBJ1-2; tentatively, D is TRBD1 (5 bases). This CDR3 is 15 amino acids long. The germline V and J ends were trimmed by 8 bases and 4 bases, with 20 bases remaining between them. CDR1 SGHTA and CDR2 FQGNSA come from the germline V gene.

This sequence joins TRBV29-1 and TRBJ2-3, with D possibly matching TRBD2 (5 bases). Germline V lookup: CDR1 SQVTM, CDR2 ANQGSEA. CDR3 length equals 11 residues. Here the CDR3 reads CRGESTDTQYF. For the CDR3, the DNA is TGCAGGGGAGAGAGCACAGATACGCAGTATTTT.

This clonotype was found once. CDR3: CASSIAGVEETQYF. Written as DNA, the CDR3 is TGTGCCAGCAGCATCGCGGGGGTGGAAGAGACCCAGTACTTC. The chain uses TRBV5-5 and TRBJ2-5, with 7 bases identical to TRBD2. CDR1 SGHKS and CDR2 YYEKEE come from the germline V gene (reference sequence). This CDR3 comprises 14 residues. With V trimmed by 4 bases and J by 3 bases, 6 bases remained unmatched.

The chain uses TRBV20-1 and TRBJ2-2, with TRBD2 as a possible D gene (6 bases). CDR1 and CDR2 from the germline V gene are DFQATT and SNEGSKA (reference sequence). This CDR3 has 14 residues. V shed 1 base and J shed 6 bases, with 12 bases lying between them. The CDR3 nucleotides read TGCAGTGCTAGAGTATCCGGGAGTGCCGGGGAGCTGTTTTTT. It codes for CSARVSGSAGELFF.

This clonotype has more than one count but fewer than ten. This sequence joins TRBV4-1 and TRBJ2-5, with D perhaps TRBD1 or TRBD2 (6 bases each). The end of the DNA is better explained by TRBJ2-1, so the J call may be wrong. Germline CDR1 reads MGHRA; CDR2 reads YSYEKL. The CDR3 runs to 16 residues. CDR3 protein: CASSQDRGRGYNEQFF. CDR3 nucleotide sequence: TGCGCCAGCAGCCAAGACCGGGGGCGAGGCTACAATGAGCAGTTCTTC.

This clonotype was detected only a few times. The V call is TRBV20-1, the J call TRBJ2-3; D remains ambiguous. The CDR3 has 13 amino acids. Trimming took 2 bases from V and 0 from J, leaving 6 bases between them. Germline values: CDR1 DFQATT, CDR2 SNEGSKA (reference sequence). CDR3 sequence: CSARLVSTDTQYF. Here the CDR3 DNA reads TGCAGTGCTAGACTAGTTAGCACAGATACGCAGTATTTT.

The chain carries TRBV6-6 and TRBJ1-2; D gene ambiguous. The CDR3 totals 16 residues. Germline CDR1 MNHNY, CDR2 SVGAGI (reference sequence). With 5 bases removed from V and 3 bases from J, the gap between germline ends came to 19 bases. The CDR3 DNA reads TGTGCCAGCAGTGCAGAATGGGTAGGGCTTGACTATGGCTACACCTTC. Amino acids: CASSAEWVGLDYGYTF.

The rearrangement joins TRBV15 to TRBJ2-6, with D perhaps TRBD1 (5 bases). Trimming cost V 3 bases and J 4 bases, with 7 bases left between them. In germline, CDR1 is LNHNV, CDR2 YYDKDF (reference sequence). This CDR3 comprises 14 residues. Here the CDR3 reads CATSRTDGANVLTF. The CDR3 region has the DNA TGTGCCACCAGCAGGACAGACGGGGCCAACGTCCTGACTTTC.

The chain couples TRBV6-2 or TRBV6-3 to TRBJ2-7; TRBD2 might be the D (5 bases). Germline loops: CDR1 MNHEY, CDR2 SVGEGT. This CDR3 is built from 13 residues. Trimming shortened V by 2 bases and J by 7 bases, and 12 bases separated the two germline ends. CDR3 loop: CASSYPGSGEQYF. Here the CDR3 DNA reads TGTGCCAGCAGTTACCCGGGGAGCGGTGAGCAGTACTTC.

The rearrangement uses TRBV7-2 and TRBJ2-7; D gene uncertain. The CDR3 has 15 amino acids. Trimming cost V 5 bases and J 8 bases, with 22 bases left between them. The germline V gene encodes CDR1 SGHTA and CDR2 FQGNSA. In DNA form, the CDR3 reads TGTGCCAGCAGCCCCGAAGGGATGGGATCTATACAGCAGTACTTC. This translates into CASSPEGMGSIQQYF.

This clonotype occurred a few times. The chain recombines TRBV29-1 with TRBJ2-3; a possible D gene is TRBD2 (6 bases). Per germline, CDR1 SQVTM and CDR2 ANQGSEA. V lost 6 bases and J 4 bases, leaving 20 bases between the germline ends. The CDR3 consists of 15 residues. CDR3 residues: CSVEGTASPADTQYF. CDR3 DNA sequence: TGCAGCGTCGAGGGGACTGCCTCGCCCGCAGATACGCAGTATTTT.

The chain combines TRBV11-2 with TRBJ2-3, with TRBD2 matching 10 bases. In germline, CDR1 is SGHAT, CDR2 FQNNGV. This CDR3 contains 16 residues. The V gene end was trimmed by 5 bases and the J gene end by 2 bases; junction bases not matched to a gene: 7. CDR3 in amino acids: CASSLIAGGVTDTQYF. Written as DNA, the CDR3 is TGTGCCAGCAGCCTCATAGCGGGGGGAGTCACAGATACGCAGTATTTT.

The CDR3 DNA reads TGCAGTGCTAGAGGGGTGCGGGGTGTCGACTATGGCTACACCTTC. It specifies CSARGVRGVDYGYTF. The gene calls are TRBV20-1 and TRBJ1-2; unclear D gene. This CDR3 spans 15 amino acids. Trimming removed 1 base at V and 3 bases at J, with 15 bases between. The germline CDR1 and CDR2 sequences are DFQATT and SNEGSKA (reference sequence).